This T cell receptor (beta chain) was identified in a study of blood T cell repertoires in COVID-19. The wider study: The United States, Italy and Spain supplied acute and convalescent COVID-19 samples.

This clone was seen more than once but under ten times. Authors' methods: Counts of nucleated cells, estimated from reference gene primer amplification, were obtained. Here immunoSEQ multiplex PCR was the method, and the copy in TCRdb shows in-frame clones only, minus some. That table furnishes V, J and clone size, whereas the DNA furnished D and trimming. The sample shows tens of thousands of clones, approximately 88% of them seen only once. The V end was cut by 5 bases, the J end by 6 bases, with 7 bases between. This CDR3 has 12 residues. CDR1 and CDR2 (germline): KGHSH, LQKENI. The specimen was peripheral blood. The genes are TRBV18 and TRBJ2-2; no reliable D call. The receptor comes from a human donor in a cohort sampled during active COVID-19. CDR3 protein: CASSFLSGELFF. For the CDR3, the DNA is TGTGCCAGCTCATTCCTTTCCGGGGAGCTGTTTTTT.